Only one count was recorded for the clone carrying this T cell receptor beta chain. The length of the CDR3 is 14 residues. Germline loops: CDR1 PRHDT, CDR2 FYEKMQ (reference sequence). Trimming removed 5 bases from V and 1 base from J, with 11 bases in between. This specimen belongs to a study of blood T cell repertoires in COVID-19. Assay used: immunoSEQ multiplex PCR; TCRdb lists only in-frame clones, some missing. The sample has roughly 230,000 clones; roughly 90% are singletons. Material for sequencing was peripheral blood. The chain is built from TRBV13 and TRBJ1-2; tentatively, D is TRBD1 (6 bases). The receptor comes from a woman aged 55-70 years with COVID-19, enrolled during active disease. CDR3 residues: CASSKGTFNYGYTF. In DNA, the CDR3 is TGTGCCAGCAGCAAAGGGACATTTAACTATGGCTACACCTTC.